The 20 T cell receptor beta chains below were found in one sample sequenced in a study of beta chain features in type 1 diabetes. TCRB transcripts that were expressed got sequenced, as all of the isolated RNA had been reverse transcribed. Using immunoSEQ multiplex PCR, the repertoire was profiled, and TCRdb retains in-frame clones only, with some absent. This table holds hundreds of thousands of clones, less than 20% found once. Input material: naive CD4+ T cells from blood. Receptors originate from a man aged 18 to 29 in good health.

This clone has a handful of counts. The gene calls are TRBV9 and TRBJ1-2; weak D call: TRBD1 (5 bases). Deletions cut 0 bases from V and 7 bases from J, with 13 bases between. The V gene's germline CDR1 is SGDLS and CDR2 YYNGEE. The CDR3 totals 14 residues. CDR3 coding DNA: TGTGCCAGCAGCGTAGGTCAGGGACCTGGTGGCTACACCTTC. Its protein is CASSVGQGPGGYTF.

This sequence joins TRBV7-3 and TRBJ2-1; 10 nucleotides agree with TRBD1. This CDR3 spans 16 amino acids. V was pared by 5 bases and J by 1 base, with 5 bases of the junction left unmatched. The germline gives CDR1 SGHTA, CDR2 FQGTGA. The CDR3 protein is CASSNSGQGSYNEQFF. CDR3 DNA sequence: TGTGCCAGCAGCAACTCGGGACAGGGGTCCTACAATGAGCAGTTCTTC.

About this clone: This may arise from a read error, as a much more abundant clone is one base away. The chain couples TRBV7-2 to TRBJ2-3; no clear D. The CDR3 sequence is 12 residues long. CDR1 SGHTA and CDR2 FQGNSA come from the germline V gene. V was shortened by 6 bases and J by 2 bases, with 6 bases between the two germline ends. The CDR3 sequence: CASRLNTDTQYF. CDR3 bases: TGTGCCAGCAGGCTCAACACAGATACGCAGTATTTT.

This clone was observed a handful of times. The chain joins TRBV10-3 to TRBJ1-5; D call uncertain. The CDR3 runs 15 residues. Germline assignment: CDR1 ENHRY and CDR2 SYGVKD. V was cut by 0 bases and J by 5 bases, with 11 bases left in between. The CDR3 sequence: CAISESIRADQPQHF. CDR3 bases: TGTGCCATCAGTGAGTCGATTCGAGCCGATCAGCCCCAGCATTTT.

The rearrangement joins TRBV7-2 to TRBJ2-7; D possibly uses TRBD1 or TRBD2 (6 bases each). Per the germline V gene, CDR1 is SGHTA and CDR2 is FQGNSA. V dropped 5 bases and J dropped 5 bases, with 19 bases sitting between them. The CDR3 totals 15 residues. The chain's CDR3 is CASSPQEGVWNEQYF. DNA for the CDR3: TGTGCCAGCAGCCCTCAGGAGGGGGTTTGGAACGAGCAGTACTTC. The full variable domain, its missing parts supplied by reference TRBV7-2 and TRBJ2-7, is GAGVSQSPSNKVTEKGKDVELRCDPISGHTALYWYRQSLGQGLEFLIYFQGNSAPDKSGLPSDRFSAERTGGSVSTLTIQRTQQEDSAVYLCASSPQEGVWNEQYFGPGTRLTVT.

This rearrangement joins TRBV7-2 to TRBJ1-2; D gene unclear. Germline V gives CDR1 SGHTA, CDR2 FQGNSA. The V end was cut by 1 base, the J end by 2 bases, with 8 bases between. The CDR3 spans 14 residues. CDR3 DNA: TGTGCCAGCAGCTTAGGTTTGGGGAACTATGGCTACACCTTC. The encoded protein is CASSLGLGNYGYTF.

CDR3 in amino acids: CASSTGGTDSYEQYF. For the CDR3, the DNA is TGTGCCAGCAGTACAGGGGGGACCGACTCCTACGAGCAGTACTTC. V gene TRBV28 combines with J gene TRBJ2-5; 8 nucleotides align to TRBD1. The J call is doubtful: the DNA matches TRBJ2-7 better. Germline-derived CDR1 and CDR2 are MDHEN and SYDVKM. This CDR3 contains 15 residues.

The J gene is TRBJ2-7, the V gene TRBV11-1; D is unclear. Germline CDR1 SGHAT, CDR2 FQDESV (reference sequence). The CDR3 is made up of 13 amino acids. Trimming pared 3 bases from V and 4 bases from J, leaving 10 bases between. The CDR3 loop reads CASSFLQSYEQYF. The CDR3 nucleotides are TGTGCCAGCAGCTTTCTGCAGTCTTACGAGCAGTACTTC.

J is TRBJ2-3 and V is TRBV5-1; TRBD2 matches 7 bases. The V gene end was trimmed by 0 bases and the J gene end by 5 bases; junction bases not matched to a gene: 15. The CDR3 totals 18 residues. Germline V CDR1 and CDR2: SGHRS, YFSETQ. The CDR3 is CASSLASRGSPTVDTQYF. In nucleotides, the CDR3 is TGCGCCAGCAGCTTGGCCTCTCGCGGGAGCCCTACGGTAGATACGCAGTATTTT.

This clone has a count of ten or more. V gene TRBV7-9 combines with J gene TRBJ2-1; no firm D call. The V gene's germline CDR1 is SEHNR and CDR2 FQNEAQ (reference sequence). Deletions cut 3 bases from V and 9 bases from J, with 3 bases between. The CDR3 runs 10 residues. This CDR3 is CASSFLEQFF. CDR3 DNA sequence: TGTGCCAGCAGCTTCCTTGAGCAGTTCTTC.

The chain uses TRBV29-1 and TRBJ2-2; D remains unclear. This CDR3 contains 14 residues. The germline gives CDR1 SQVTM, CDR2 ANQGSEA. V was trimmed by 3 bases and J by 8 bases, leaving 16 bases between them. The CDR3 loop reads CSVEDGSRAGELFF. The CDR3 DNA reads as TGCAGCGTTGAGGACGGCAGTAGGGCTGGGGAGCTGTTTTTT.

In this sample, this clone turned up many times. This CDR3 is CASSQDRETKNIQYF. In DNA, the CDR3 is TGCGCCAGCAGTCAAGACAGGGAGACCAAAAACATTCAGTACTTC. The V and J genes are TRBV23-1 and TRBJ2-4, with 7 bases matching TRBD1. TRBV23-1 is sorted into the ORF group, with uncertain function. The CDR3 covers 15 residues. V lost 2 bases and J lost 2; bases outside the gene matches: 3.

The CDR3: CASSRVPANTGELFF. The CDR3 DNA is TGTGCCAGCTCGCGAGTCCCTGCCAACACCGGGGAGCTGTTTTTT. The chain recombines TRBV6-1 with TRBJ2-2; no firm D call. Trimming cost V 8 bases and J 2 bases, with 15 bases left between them. This CDR3 spans 15 amino acids. Germline CDR1 reads MNHNS; CDR2 reads SASEGT.

This chain links TRBV15 with TRBJ2-1; 7 bases align to TRBD2. This CDR3 is built from 18 residues. Trimming removed 0 bases from V and 7 bases from J; junction bases left unmatched: 15. Germline CDR1 is LNHNV and CDR2 is YYDKDF (reference sequence). The CDR3 loop is CATSRDALPSGLGNEQFF. CDR3 DNA: TGTGCCACCAGCAGAGACGCGCTGCCTAGCGGACTCGGGAATGAGCAGTTCTTC.

V usage is TRBV4-3 and J usage is TRBJ2-2; 9 positions agree with TRBD2. The CDR3 is 16 amino acids. From germline, CDR1 is LGHNA and CDR2 YSLEER. J was trimmed by 6 bases and V by 0 bases; bases with no gene match: 5. DNA of the CDR3: TGCGCCAGCAGCCAAGAACCTAGCGGGATCCCCGGGGAGCTGTTTTTT. This translates into CASSQEPSGIPGELFF.

This clone was counted between two and nine times. The CDR3 reads CATSRNAGEERHGYTF. The CDR3 nucleotides are TGTGCCACCAGCAGAAATGCAGGGGAGGAGCGGCATGGCTACACCTTC. The chain combines TRBV15 with TRBJ1-2; D perhaps matches TRBD1 (6 bases). The germline V gene has CDR1 LNHNV and CDR2 YYDKDF (reference sequence). Trimming took 2 bases from V and 6 from J, leaving 19 bases between them. The CDR3 sequence is 16 residues long. The full variable domain, with the rest looked up from reference TRBV15 and TRBJ1-2, is DAMVIQNPRYQVTQFGKPVTLSCSQTLNHNVMYWYQQKSSQAPKLLFHYYDKDFNNEADTPDNFQSRRPNTSFCFLDIRSPGLGDTAMYLCATSRNAGEERHGYTFGSGTRLTVV.

This clone came up a few times. The genes are TRBV18 and TRBJ2-5; TRBD2 matches at 8 bases. This CDR3 region has 17 residues. With V trimmed by 2 bases and J by 5 bases, 13 bases remained unmatched. CDR1 is KGHSH, CDR2 LQKENI, per germline. CDR3 in DNA: TGTGCCAGCTCACCAAGGACGGGAGGGCCGGCGTCGGAGACCCAGTACTTC. Protein: CASSPRTGGPASETQYF. The full variable domain, rest sourced from reference TRBV18 and TRBJ2-5, is NAGVMQNPRHLVRRRGQEARLRCSPMKGHSHVYWYRQLPEEGLKFMVYLQKENIIDESGMPKERFSAEFPKEGPSILRIQQVVRGDSAAYFCASSPRTGGPASETQYFGPGTRLLVL.

The V and J genes are TRBV6-5 and TRBJ2-7; 8 bases match TRBD1. Germline CDR1 reads MNHEY; CDR2 reads SVGAGI. Losses at the gene ends were 5 bases for V and 3 bases for J; bases not matched to a gene: 6. The CDR3 is 14 residues long. CDR3 protein: CASSIRGRDYEQYF. The CDR3 region has the DNA TGTGCCAGCAGTATCAGGGGGCGAGACTACGAGCAGTACTTC.

The chain employs TRBV19 and TRBJ2-2; possibly TRBD1 for D (6 bases). The V end was cut by 10 bases, the J end by 7 bases, with 19 bases between. The CDR3 length is 14 residues. Per germline, CDR1 LNHDA and CDR2 SQIVND (reference sequence). CDR3 DNA: TGTGCCACCGCACCACAGGGAACGCGCGGGGAGCTGTTTTTT. It codes for CATAPQGTRGELFF. The full variable domain, rest sourced from reference TRBV19 and TRBJ2-2, is DGGITQSPKYLFRKEGQNVTLSCEQNLNHDAMYWYRQDPGQGLRLIYYSQIVNDFQKGDIAEGYSVSREKKESFPLTVTSAQKNPTAFYLCATAPQGTRGELFFGEGSRLTVL.

The chain has TRBV5-6 and TRBJ2-1; D may be TRBD2 (5 bases). CDR3 size: 12 residues. Germline V CDR1 and CDR2: SGHDT, YYEEEE. V was cut by 4 bases and J by 9 bases, with 11 bases left in between. In DNA, the CDR3 is TGTGCCAGCAGCGGGCGGGTAGTTGAGCAGTTCTTC. It encodes CASSGRVVEQFF.